This section outlines one TCR beta chain sequence together with its context. The sample comes from a study of T cells in Graves' hyperthyroidism and ophthalmopathy. Study in general: Blood from the periphery was taken at initial diagnosis, before any treatment.

There are 13 residues in the CDR3. V lost 5 bases and J lost 4, with 11 bases in between. Germline V gene data show CDR1 as SNHLY and CDR2 as FYNNEI. TCR beta CDR3 sequences were amplified from RNA transcripts. The TCR CDR3 first-round RT-PCR relied on the HTBI primer set. TCRdb ran MiXCR on the multiplex PCR reads and lists one entry per CDR3 protein. This repertoire shows tens of thousands of distinct CDR3 sequences, approximately 53% found once; its top ten account for roughly 3.4%. V is TRBV2 and J is TRBJ1-2; D gene ambiguous. The source of this sequence is a woman in her sixties or seventies with Graves' ophthalmopathy. Material: blood. The CDR3 nucleotides are TGTGCCAGCAGTCCTCACTCCTTCTATGGCTACACCTTC. This translates into CASSPHSFYGYTF. Full variable domain (outside the CDR3, taken from reference TRBV2 and TRBJ1-2): EPEVTQTPSHQVTQMGQEVILRCVPISNHLYFYWYRQILGQKVEFLVSFYNNEISEKSEIFDDQFSVERPDGSNFTLKIRSTKLEDSAMYFCASSPHSFYGYTFGSGTRLTVV.